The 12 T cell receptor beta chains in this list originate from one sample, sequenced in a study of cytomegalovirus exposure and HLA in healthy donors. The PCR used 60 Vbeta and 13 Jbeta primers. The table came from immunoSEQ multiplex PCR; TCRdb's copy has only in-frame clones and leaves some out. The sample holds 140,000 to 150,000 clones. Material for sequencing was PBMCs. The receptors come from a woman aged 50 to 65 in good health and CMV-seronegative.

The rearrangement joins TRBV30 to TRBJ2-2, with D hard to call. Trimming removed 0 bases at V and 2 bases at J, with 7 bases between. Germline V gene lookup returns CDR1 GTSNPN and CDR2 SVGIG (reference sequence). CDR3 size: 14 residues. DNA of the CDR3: TGTGCCTGGAGTGTACTTAGAAACACCGGGGAGCTGTTTTTT. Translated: CAWSVLRNTGELFF. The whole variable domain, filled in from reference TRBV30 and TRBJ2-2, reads SQTIHQWPATLVQPVGSPLSLECTVEGTSNPNLYWYRQAAGRGLQLLFYSVGIGQISSEVPQNLSASRPQDRQFILSSKKLLLSDSGFYLCAWSVLRNTGELFFGEGSRLTVL.

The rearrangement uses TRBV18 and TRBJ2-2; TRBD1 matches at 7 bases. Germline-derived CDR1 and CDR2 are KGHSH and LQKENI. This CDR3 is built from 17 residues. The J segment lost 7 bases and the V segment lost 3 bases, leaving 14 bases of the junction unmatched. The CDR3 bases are TGTGCCAGCTCACCGGTCGGGACAGAAGGGGACAGCGGGGAGCTGTTTTTT. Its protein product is CASSPVGTEGDSGELFF.

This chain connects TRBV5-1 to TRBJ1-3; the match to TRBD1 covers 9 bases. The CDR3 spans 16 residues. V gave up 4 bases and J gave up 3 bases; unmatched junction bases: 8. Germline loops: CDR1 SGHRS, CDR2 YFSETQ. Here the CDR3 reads CASSPQTGGYGNTIYF. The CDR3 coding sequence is TGCGCCAGCAGCCCACAGACAGGGGGATATGGAAACACCATATATTTT.

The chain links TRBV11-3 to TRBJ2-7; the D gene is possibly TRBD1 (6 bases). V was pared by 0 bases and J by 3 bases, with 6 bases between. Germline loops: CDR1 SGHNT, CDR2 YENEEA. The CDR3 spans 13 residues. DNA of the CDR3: TGTGCCAGCAGCTTAGAACAGGGCTACGAGCAGTACTTC. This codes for CASSLEQGYEQYF.

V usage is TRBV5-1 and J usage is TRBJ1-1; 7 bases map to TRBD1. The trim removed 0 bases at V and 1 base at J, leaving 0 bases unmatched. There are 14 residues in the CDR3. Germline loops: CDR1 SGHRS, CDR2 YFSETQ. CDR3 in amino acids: CASSLDRGNTEAFF. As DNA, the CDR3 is TGCGCCAGCAGCTTGGACAGGGGGAACACTGAAGCTTTCTTT.

CDR3 region: CASSSTGTGGFNEQFF. The CDR3 DNA reads TGTGCCAGCAGTAGCACCGGGACAGGGGGTTTTAATGAGCAGTTCTTC. The J gene is TRBJ2-1, the V gene TRBV2; TRBD1 matches 11 bases. J lost 7 bases, V lost 5 bases, and 10 bases had no gene match. Germline loops: CDR1 SNHLY, CDR2 FYNNEI. The CDR3 runs 16 residues.

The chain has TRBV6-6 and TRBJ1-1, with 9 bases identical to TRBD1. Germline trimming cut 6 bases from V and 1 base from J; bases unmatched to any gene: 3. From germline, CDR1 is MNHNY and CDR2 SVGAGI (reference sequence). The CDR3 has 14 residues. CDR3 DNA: TGTGCCAGCAGAATGACAGGGGGGAACACTGAAGCTTTCTTT. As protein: CASRMTGGNTEAFF.

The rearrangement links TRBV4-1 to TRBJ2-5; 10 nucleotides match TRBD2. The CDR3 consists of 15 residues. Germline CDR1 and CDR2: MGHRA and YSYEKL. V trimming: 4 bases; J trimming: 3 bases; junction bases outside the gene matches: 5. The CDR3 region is CASSPLSGGEETQYF. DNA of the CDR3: TGCGCCAGCAGCCCCCTAAGCGGGGGGGAAGAGACCCAGTACTTC.

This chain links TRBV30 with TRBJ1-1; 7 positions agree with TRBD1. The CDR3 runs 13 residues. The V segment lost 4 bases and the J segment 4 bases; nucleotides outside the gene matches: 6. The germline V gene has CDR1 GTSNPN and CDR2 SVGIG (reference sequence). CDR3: CAWNRGEGTEAFF. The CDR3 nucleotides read TGTGCCTGGAACAGGGGTGAAGGCACTGAAGCTTTCTTT.

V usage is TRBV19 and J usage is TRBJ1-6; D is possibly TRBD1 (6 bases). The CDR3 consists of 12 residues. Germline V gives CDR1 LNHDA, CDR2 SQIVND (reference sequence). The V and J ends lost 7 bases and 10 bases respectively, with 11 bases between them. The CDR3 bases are TGTGCCAGTAAGGACAGCTCATCACCCCTCCACTTT. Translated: CASKDSSSPLHF.

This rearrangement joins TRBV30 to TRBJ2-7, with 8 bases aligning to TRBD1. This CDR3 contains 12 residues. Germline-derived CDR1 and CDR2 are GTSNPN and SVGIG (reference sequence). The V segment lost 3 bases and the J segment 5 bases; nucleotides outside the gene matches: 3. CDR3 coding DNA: TGTGCCTGGAGCTCGACAGGGGACGAGCAGTACTTC. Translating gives CAWSSTGDEQYF.

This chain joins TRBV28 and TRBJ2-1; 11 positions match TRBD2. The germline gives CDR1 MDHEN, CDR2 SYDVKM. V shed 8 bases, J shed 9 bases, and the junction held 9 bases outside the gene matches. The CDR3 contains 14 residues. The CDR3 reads CASPPSGGPSEQFF. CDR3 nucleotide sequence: TGTGCCAGCCCCCCTAGCGGGGGGCCCAGTGAGCAGTTCTTC. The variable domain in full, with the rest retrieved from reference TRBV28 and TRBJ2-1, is DVKVTQSSRYLVKRTGEKVFLECVQDMDHENMFWYRQDPGLGLRLIYFSYDVKMKEKGDIPEGYSVSREKKERFSLILESASTNQTSMYLCASPPSGGPSEQFFGPGTRLTVL.